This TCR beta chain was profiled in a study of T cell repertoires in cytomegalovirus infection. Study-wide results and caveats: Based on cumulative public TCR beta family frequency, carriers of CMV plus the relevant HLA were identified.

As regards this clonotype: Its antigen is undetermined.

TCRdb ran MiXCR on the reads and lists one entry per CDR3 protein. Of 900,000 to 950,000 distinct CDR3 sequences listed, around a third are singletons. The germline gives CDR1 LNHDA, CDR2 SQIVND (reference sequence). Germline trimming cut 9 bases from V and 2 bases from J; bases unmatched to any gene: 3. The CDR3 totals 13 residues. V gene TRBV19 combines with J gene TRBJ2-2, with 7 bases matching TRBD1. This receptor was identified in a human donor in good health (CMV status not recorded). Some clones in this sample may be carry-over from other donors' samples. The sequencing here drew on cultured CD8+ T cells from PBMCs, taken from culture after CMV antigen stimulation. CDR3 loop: CASDRDNTGELFF. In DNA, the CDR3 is TGTGCCAGCGACAGGGATAACACCGGGGAGCTGTTTTTT.